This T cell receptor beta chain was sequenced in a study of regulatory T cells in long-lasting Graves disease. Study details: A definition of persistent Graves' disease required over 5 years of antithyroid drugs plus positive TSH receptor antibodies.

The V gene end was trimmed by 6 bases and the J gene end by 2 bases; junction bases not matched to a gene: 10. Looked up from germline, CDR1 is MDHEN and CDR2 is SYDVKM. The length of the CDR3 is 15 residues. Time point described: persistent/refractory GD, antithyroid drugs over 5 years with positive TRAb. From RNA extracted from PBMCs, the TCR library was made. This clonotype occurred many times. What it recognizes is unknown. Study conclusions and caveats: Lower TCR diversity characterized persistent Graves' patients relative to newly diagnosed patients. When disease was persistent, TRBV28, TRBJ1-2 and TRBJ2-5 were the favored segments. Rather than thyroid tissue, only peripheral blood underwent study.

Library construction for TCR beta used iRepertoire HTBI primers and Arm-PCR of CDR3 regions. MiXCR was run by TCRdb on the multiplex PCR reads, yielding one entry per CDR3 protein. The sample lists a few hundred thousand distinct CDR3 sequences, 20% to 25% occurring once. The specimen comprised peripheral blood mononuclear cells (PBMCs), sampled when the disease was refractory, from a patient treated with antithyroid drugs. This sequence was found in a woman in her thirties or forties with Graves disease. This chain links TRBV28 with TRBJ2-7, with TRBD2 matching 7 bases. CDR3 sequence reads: CASRGRGRAPYEQYF. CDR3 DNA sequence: TGTGCCAGCAGGGGTCGGGGGAGGGCCCCCTACGAGCAGTACTTC.